These 20 T cell receptor beta chains came from one sample sequenced in a study of blood T cell repertoires in COVID-19. Sequencing used immunoSEQ multiplex PCR; TCRdb keeps in-frame clones, though not all of them. The sample consists of almost 400,000 clones, roughly 90% of them appearing once. What was sequenced was PBMCs or T cells enriched from blood (not recorded which). Source of these receptors: a woman aged 25 to 39 with acute COVID-19.

This chain connects TRBV12-3 or TRBV12-4 to TRBJ1-2; D ambiguous. This CDR3 has 12 amino acids. Trimming took off 3 bases at V and 13 bases at J, with 15 bases between the two ends. The CDR3 loop is CASSFSVSGGTF. In nucleotides, the CDR3 is TGTGCCAGCAGTTTTAGCGTATCGGGCGGCACCTTC.

This clone appeared once. The J gene is TRBJ1-2, the V gene TRBV7-2; no clear D. The V gene's germline CDR1 is SGHTA and CDR2 FQGNSA. The CDR3 has 15 amino acids. The V end was cut by 0 bases, the J end by 2 bases, with 10 bases between. CDR3 amino acids: CASSLAGVTNYGYTF. The DNA for the CDR3 is TGTGCCAGCAGCTTAGCCGGGGTAACGAACTATGGCTACACCTTC.

The chain joins TRBV7-6 to TRBJ2-1; 8 bases map to TRBD2. J gave up 2 bases and V 5 bases, and 11 bases lay outside the gene matches. This CDR3 has 17 residues. Germline CDR1 SGHVS, CDR2 FNYEAQ. CDR3 loop: CASSPLNGGAPYNEQFF. CDR3 sequence (DNA): TGTGCCAGCAGCCCCCTCAACGGGGGGGCCCCCTACAATGAGCAGTTCTTC.

The chain recombines TRBV2 with TRBJ2-7; 9 bases align to TRBD2. CDR3 length: 14 residues. Looked up from germline, CDR1 is SNHLY and CDR2 is FYNNEI. J lost 9 bases, V lost 1 base, and 7 bases had no gene match. In DNA, the CDR3 is TGTGCCAGCAGTGAAGTGCGGGGGGGCCTGGGGCAGTACTTC. It yields the protein CASSEVRGGLGQYF.

The V call is TRBV14, the J call TRBJ1-6, with D possibly being TRBD1 (6 bases). Germline V gene lookup returns CDR1 SGHDN and CDR2 FVKESK. This CDR3 has 13 amino acids. V shed 6 bases and J shed 6 bases, with 9 bases lying between them. CDR3 sequence: CASRWTVNSPLHF. CDR3 nucleotide sequence: TGTGCCAGCAGATGGACAGTTAATTCACCCCTCCACTTT.

The rearrangement links TRBV18 to TRBJ2-7; the match to TRBD1 covers 10 bases. This CDR3 is built from 17 residues. Trimming took 3 bases from V and 2 from J; bases not matched to a gene: 10. In germline, CDR1 is KGHSH, CDR2 LQKENI. For the CDR3, the DNA is TGTGCCAGCTCACCGGTTGGGACAGGGGTTCCTCCCTACGAGCAGTACTTC. This sequence encodes CASSPVGTGVPPYEQYF.

The rearrangement uses TRBV5-1 and TRBJ2-7; 7 nucleotides line up with TRBD1. This CDR3 region has 14 residues. Germline CDR1 is SGHRS and CDR2 is YFSETQ. V lost 3 bases to trimming and J lost 3 bases; unmatched junction nucleotides: 6. CDR3 coding DNA: TGCGCCAGCAGCTCCTCGGGACAGAGCTACGAGCAGTACTTC. Translated: CASSSSGQSYEQYF.

V is TRBV9 and J is TRBJ2-5; 12 bases agree with TRBD2. V shed 0 bases and J 2 bases; nucleotides not matched to a gene: 5. Per the germline V gene, CDR1 is SGDLS and CDR2 is YYNGEE. CDR3 size: 17 residues. The CDR3 DNA reads TGTGCCAGCAGCGTAGGTCGGACTAGCGGGGCGCAAGAGACCCAGTACTTC. Encoded protein: CASSVGRTSGAQETQYF.

The rearrangement links TRBV7-8 to TRBJ2-7, with TRBD2 identical over 12 bases. From germline, CDR1 is SGHVS and CDR2 FQNEAQ. This CDR3 spans 13 amino acids. The V gene end was trimmed by 2 bases and the J gene end by 11 bases; junction bases not matched to a gene: 4. CDR3 coding DNA: TGTGCCAGCAGCTTAAGACTAGCGGGGGTGGAGTACTTC. Translated: CASSLRLAGVEYF.

The chain links TRBV7-2 to TRBJ1-1; unclear D gene. Germline V gene lookup returns CDR1 SGHTA and CDR2 FQGNSA. Trimming shortened V by 5 bases and J by 4 bases, and 14 bases separated the two germline ends. The CDR3 has 14 amino acids. CDR3 amino acids: CASSPPVTATEAFF. In DNA form, the CDR3 reads TGTGCCAGCAGCCCCCCAGTGACTGCCACTGAAGCTTTCTTT.

The chain joins TRBV19 to TRBJ2-7, with D unclear. Trimming removed 3 bases at V and 3 bases at J, with 9 bases between. This CDR3 is built from 13 residues. Looked up from germline, CDR1 is LNHDA and CDR2 is SQIVND (reference sequence). CDR3 residues: CASSIASGYEQYF. CDR3 DNA: TGTGCCAGTAGTATCGCTAGTGGCTACGAGCAGTACTTC.

The genes are TRBV6-5 and TRBJ1-5; D not resolved. V shed 8 bases and J shed 0 bases, with 14 bases lying between them. CDR1 MNHEY and CDR2 SVGAGI come from the germline V gene. The CDR3 extends over 15 amino acids. Written as DNA, the CDR3 is TGTGCCAGCCGCCCTGAGGTTGTTAGCAATCAGCCCCAGCATTTT. Translation gives CASRPEVVSNQPQHF.

The J gene is TRBJ1-6, the V gene TRBV7-3, with D unresolved. Germline V gene data show CDR1 as SGHTA and CDR2 as FQGTGA. The V gene lost 6 bases and the J gene lost 7 bases, with 16 bases spanning the gap. The length of the CDR3 is 15 residues. CDR3 DNA sequence: TGTGCCAGCAGTGCCGAGCCCACGGGGAATTCACCCCTCCACTTT. Translating gives CASSAEPTGNSPLHF.

This rearrangement joins TRBV9 to TRBJ2-1; 9 bases map to TRBD2. Germline V gene sequence: CDR1 SGDLS, CDR2 YYNGEE. This CDR3 is built from 15 residues. V was clipped by 4 bases and J by 5 bases; unmatched bases: 7. This CDR3 reads CASSLPSGVNNEQFF. In nucleotides, the CDR3 is TGTGCCAGCAGCCTCCCTAGCGGGGTAAACAATGAGCAGTTCTTC.

The V and J genes are TRBV6-5 and TRBJ2-5, with D possibly TRBD2 on 5 matching bases. V was clipped by 6 bases and J by 1 base, with 9 bases between them. The CDR3 has 13 residues. CDR1 is MNHEY, CDR2 SVGAGI, per germline. This CDR3 reads CASRRALQETQYF. The CDR3 region has the DNA TGTGCCAGCAGGCGGGCCCTCCAAGAGACCCAGTACTTC.

As regards this clone: Germline is not matched at one junction end, which may reflect a read error. V usage is TRBV12-3 or TRBV12-4 and J usage is TRBJ1-2; D is undetermined. This CDR3 region has 8 residues. This CDR3 is CASSPSSF. CDR3 nucleotide sequence: TGTGCCAGCAGTCCTAGCAGCTTC.

The chain links TRBV5-1 to TRBJ2-1; 11 bases are shared with TRBD2. This CDR3 has 15 amino acids. Germline V gene sequence: CDR1 SGHRS, CDR2 YFSETQ. J was trimmed by 4 bases and V by 4 bases; bases with no gene match: 4. This CDR3 reads CASSQGTSGYNEQFF. DNA for the CDR3: TGCGCCAGCAGCCAGGGGACTAGCGGATACAATGAGCAGTTCTTC.

The chain uses TRBV4-2 and TRBJ2-7, with 9 positions matching TRBD2. Looked up from germline, CDR1 is LGHNA and CDR2 is YNFKEQ. The CDR3 has 14 residues. Losses at the gene ends were 8 bases for V and 3 bases for J; bases not matched to a gene: 8. The CDR3 DNA is TGTGCCAGCGCCGTTGCGACTAGCGGCTACGAGCAGTACTTC. This sequence encodes CASAVATSGYEQYF.

This chain joins TRBV7-8 and TRBJ1-6, with D possibly TRBD1 on 5 matching bases. V lost 3 bases, J lost 3 bases, and 9 bases lay in between. CDR1 is SGHVS and CDR2 is FQNEAQ in the germline V gene. The CDR3 has 15 residues. CDR3 in DNA: TGTGCCAGCAGCTTGACAGCGGGCTATAATTCACCCCTCCACTTT. It is translated as CASSLTAGYNSPLHF.

The V and J genes are TRBV4-1 and TRBJ1-3; 7 nucleotides align to TRBD1. After removal of 2 bases from V and 1 base from J, the junction contained 11 bases not matched to a gene. Germline loops: CDR1 MGHRA, CDR2 YSYEKL. CDR3 length: 18 amino acids. The CDR3 DNA sequence: TGCGCCAGCAGCCAACCACGGGACAAGGGGGCATCTGGAAACACCATATATTTT. Translated: CASSQPRDKGASGNTIYF.